This entry lists 15 T cell receptor beta chains sequenced from one sample in a study of OX40 agonist ivuxolimab in advanced cancers. Library method: the immunoSEQ multiplex PCR assay. The immuneACCESS repertoire file appears here via TCRdb, limited to in-frame rearrangements. These files lack a portion of the clones; in checked studies, under half of the deficit traces to unresolved V genes, and the cause of the others is not known. The sample yields 60,000 to 65,000 clones; 85% to 90% were counted once. The ten largest clones add up to under 14% of the sample. The sample consisted of CD4+ or CD8+ T cells sorted from blood, taken in a trial of the OX40 agonist ivuxolimab. These receptors originate from an adult with an advanced solid tumor such as melanoma, head and neck, liver or kidney cancer.

J is TRBJ1-2 and V is TRBV4-1, with a weak D call TRBD1 (5 bases). CDR3 length equals 15 residues. V was clipped by 4 bases and J by 0 bases, with 12 bases between them. Germline values: CDR1 MGHRA, CDR2 YSYEKL. The CDR3 DNA follows: TGCGCCAGCAGCCCCCCCGGCAGGGCTAACTATGGCTACACCTTC. It is translated as CASSPPGRANYGYTF.

The gene calls are TRBV12-1 and TRBJ1-5; no DNA check was done on the table's D call, TRBD1. TRBV12-1 is deemed a pseudogene. CDR3 length: 17 amino acids. The CDR3 bases are TGTGCCAGCAGCTCCGGACAGAATCGGTATGGCAATCAGCCCCAGCATTTT. Encoded protein: CASSSGQNRYGNQPQHF.

The rearrangement joins TRBV5-1 to TRBJ2-3, with TRBD2 as a possible D gene (6 bases). This CDR3 has 16 amino acids. V lost 4 bases, J lost 2 bases, and 17 bases lay in between. Germline-derived CDR1 and CDR2 are SGHRS and YFSETQ. CDR3 in amino acids: CASSQRGVTYTDTQYF. The CDR3, as DNA: TGCGCCAGCAGCCAGCGCGGGGTTACCTACACAGATACGCAGTATTTT.

The count of this clone is one. The chain combines TRBV6-6 with TRBJ1-2; D not resolved. CDR3 length: 12 amino acids. The germline V gene has CDR1 MNHNY and CDR2 SVGAGI (reference sequence). Trimming took 4 bases from V and 8 from J, leaving 11 bases between them. The CDR3 region has the DNA TGTGCCAGCAGTTTCCCGGGGAGAGGCTACACCTTC. It is translated as CASSFPGRGYTF.

CDR3 residues: CASRRGDSGQETQYF. CDR3 sequence (DNA): TGTGCCAGTAGGAGGGGGGACAGCGGGCAAGAGACCCAGTACTTC. This chain links TRBV19 with TRBJ2-5; D is possibly TRBD1 (7 bases). The germline gives CDR1 LNHDA, CDR2 SQIVND (reference sequence). Trimming shortened V by 6 bases and J by 2 bases, and 16 bases separated the two germline ends. The CDR3 spans 15 residues.

V gene TRBV6-1 combines with J gene TRBJ2-1; 9 bases map to TRBD1. CDR1 and CDR2 (germline): MNHNS, SASEGT. With V trimmed by 2 bases and J by 5 bases, 7 bases remained unmatched. CDR3 length: 16 amino acids. In nucleotides, the CDR3 is TGTGCCAGCAGTGAAATACGGGACAGGGTGGACAATGAGCAGTTCTTC. Protein product: CASSEIRDRVDNEQFF.

The chain joins TRBV28 to TRBJ2-3, with 11 nucleotides matching TRBD2. Germline trimming cut 5 bases from V and 6 bases from J; bases unmatched to any gene: 10. The CDR3 extends over 16 amino acids. Per the germline V gene, CDR1 is MDHEN and CDR2 is SYDVKM. The CDR3 DNA reads TGTGCCAGCAGTGGATTTAGCGGGAGGGGTGTCGATACGCAGTATTTT. Translated: CASSGFSGRGVDTQYF. The whole variable domain, remainder taken from reference TRBV28 and TRBJ2-3, is DVKVTQSSRYLVKRTGEKVFLECVQDMDHENMFWYRQDPGLGLRLIYFSYDVKMKEKGDIPEGYSVSREKKERFSLILESASTNQTSMYLCASSGFSGRGVDTQYFGPGTRLTVL.

This chain uses TRBV5-1 with TRBJ2-7, with 8 bases aligning to TRBD1. This CDR3 has 15 amino acids. CDR1 is SGHRS and CDR2 is YFSETQ in the germline V gene. Trimming removed 5 bases from V and 0 bases from J; junction bases left unmatched: 7. The CDR3 DNA is TGCGCCAGCAGTCCTACAGGGGGAAGCTCCTACGAGCAGTACTTC. Translated, it gives CASSPTGGSSYEQYF.

The rearrangement uses TRBV5-6 and TRBJ1-1, with TRBD1 as a possible D gene (6 bases). The ends were cut back, 4 bases at V and 9 bases at J, with 19 bases in the middle. CDR1 is SGHDT and CDR2 is YYEEEE in the germline V gene. There are 14 residues in the CDR3. The CDR3 coding sequence is TGTGCCAGCAGCCTGGGACATGCAGGGGCGAAAGCTTTCTTT. This sequence encodes CASSLGHAGAKAFF.

This chain uses TRBV27 with TRBJ2-1, with D uncertain. The CDR3 spans 17 residues. Germline loops: CDR1 MNHEY, CDR2 SMNVEV (reference sequence). With 6 bases removed from V and 6 bases from J, the gap between germline ends came to 24 bases. This chain's CDR3 is CASRRTTPYYFVNEQFF. DNA for the CDR3: TGTGCCAGCAGACGCACCACCCCGTATTACTTTGTCAATGAGCAGTTCTTC.

The chain uses TRBV28 and TRBJ1-4; no definite D call. The CDR3 spans 14 residues. The ends were cut back, 6 bases at V and 14 bases at J, with 22 bases in the middle. CDR1 is MDHEN, CDR2 SYDVKM, per germline. The CDR3: CASSLPGEAKGLFF. CDR3 coding DNA: TGTGCCAGCAGCCTTCCCGGGGAGGCGAAAGGTCTGTTTTTT.

This chain joins TRBV27 and TRBJ1-5, with 7 bases lining up with TRBD1. This CDR3 region has 13 residues. Germline CDR1 and CDR2: MNHEY and SMNVEV (reference sequence). V lost 3 bases, J lost 5 bases, and 1 base stayed unmatched. As DNA, the CDR3 is TGTGCCAGCAGTTTGACAGGGCATCAGCCCCAGCATTTT. As protein: CASSLTGHQPQHF.

This clone was observed once. The V gene is TRBV27, the J gene TRBJ2-3; maybe TRBD2 (5 bases). V shed 2 bases and J shed 4 bases, with 10 bases lying between them. CDR3 size: 14 residues. The V gene's germline CDR1 is MNHEY and CDR2 SMNVEV (reference sequence). CDR3 amino acids: CASSLTTRPDTQYF. The CDR3 DNA reads as TGTGCCAGCAGTTTAACCACTAGACCAGATACGCAGTATTTT.

The rearrangement uses TRBV2 and TRBJ2-7; a weak D match, TRBD2 (5 bases). CDR1 and CDR2 (germline): SNHLY, FYNNEI. Trimming pared 0 bases from V and 1 base from J, leaving 19 bases between. The CDR3 loop spans 18 amino acids. The CDR3: CASSEASIWAGRSYEQYF. The CDR3 bases are TGTGCCAGCAGTGAAGCGTCGATATGGGCGGGTCGATCCTACGAGCAGTACTTC. Based on the CDR3 plus reference TRBV2 and TRBJ2-7, the full variable domain is EPEVTQTPSHQVTQMGQEVILRCVPISNHLYFYWYRQILGQKVEFLVSFYNNEISEKSEIFDDQFSVERPDGSNFTLKIRSTKLEDSAMYFCASSEASIWAGRSYEQYFGPGTRLTVT.

The genes are TRBV9 and TRBJ2-2; D possibly uses TRBD1 or TRBD2 (5 bases each). V dropped 4 bases and J dropped 5 bases, with 21 bases sitting between them. The CDR3 runs 17 residues. Germline CDR1 is SGDLS and CDR2 is YYNGEE. For the CDR3, the DNA is TGTGCCAGCAGCCGGGGTCCTGGGCCCTGGGGGACCGGGGAGCTGTTTTTT. It encodes CASSRGPGPWGTGELFF.